This TCR beta chain was sequenced for a study of memory B cells and T cells in multiple sclerosis (dated by TCRdb to the late 2010s). For the wider study: TCR beta repertoires of autoproliferating peripheral T cells were compared with the TCR beta repertoires of brain lesion-infiltrating T cells in multiple sclerosis patients. A couple of multiple sclerosis patients, for whom either brain lesions at autopsy or brain-infiltrating cells from biopsy were available, were included in TCR sequencing.

From the germline V gene, CDR1 is SGHAT and CDR2 is FQNNGV. Relative to germline, V is 5 bases shorter and J is 0 bases shorter, with 7 bases between their ends. Reading from cysteine to phenylalanine, the CDR3 counts 13 amino acids. Only the CDR3 region is kept as DNA, spanning 39 bases read in frame from base 1. As regards this clone: The antigen this receptor binds is unknown. Qualities for individual bases were not recorded, and no much larger clone is one base off.

Autoproliferating (CFSEdim) and non-proliferating (CFSEhi) T cell fractions were sequenced separately after stimulus-free culture of CFSE-labeled PBMCs. A total of roughly 5x10^7 CFSE-labeled PBMCs were cultured for less than 8 days without stimulus, and replicate wells were then pooled. Labeling of PBMCs used approximately 0.5 uM CFSE, and the cells were then grown in serum-free AIM-V medium with no exogenous stimuli added. PBMCs were isolated by Ficoll density gradient centrifugation and cryopreserved before use. Using a FACSAria III, live 7-AAD-negative cells were sorted, then washed with PBS and stored frozen at -80 degrees C as dry pellets. Using the immunoSEQ Platform, TCRbeta CDR3 regions were amplified from extracted genomic DNA. The immunoSEQ assay combined multiplex PCR with high-throughput sequencing and a vendor bioinformatics pipeline. The paper's data handling went like this. Non-productive sequences and CDR3s shorter than 4 amino acids were excluded, and clonotype frequencies were recalculated for each sample. In immunoSEQ Analyzer 2.0, shared clonotypes were identified as identical CDR3 amino acid, V gene and J gene sequences. Repertoire overlap was normalized by dividing shared clonotype counts by the product of both clone-set sizes, with the result scaled by 1000 into arbitrary units. Drawn from immuneACCESS, this table holds only the in-frame rearrangements with V and J called that TCRdb kept. Clones are partly lost; checked studies trace under half to an unresolved V gene and leave the rest unexplained. V and J calls and clone size are copied from that table; D and trimming were computed from the DNA. The sample records approximately 32,000 clones, around 86% of which are singletons. Of the sample, approximately 2.5% falls within the top ten clones.

What the study reported, not specific to this receptor: Because clone-set sizes differed between compartments, counts of shared clonotypes were influenced and normalization was required.

The rearranged chain carries TRBV11-2 and TRBJ2-5; TRBD2 might be the D gene, on 5 matching bases. Sequencing was carried out using PBMCs from blood kept in culture. The sequence was obtained from a human donor with multiple sclerosis. In nucleotides, the sequence is TGTGCCAGCAGCCGCGGGTACCAAGAGACCCAGTACTTC. This codes for CASSRGYQETQYF.